This is a list of T cell receptor beta chains from one sample in a study of spatial heterogeneity in lung cancer. TCRdb reprocessed the 5' RACE reads with MiXCR, giving one entry per CDR3 protein. The repertoire includes about 4,400 distinct CDR3 sequences, around 8% of them detected once, and about an eighth sits in the top ten. The sample in question was lung tumor tissue, obtained at surgery. These receptors came from a male donor with early-stage non-small cell lung cancer. Each CDR3 is given with its conserved first and last residue. Each record gives: CDR3 protein, CDR3 DNA, J gene, clone size, V gene, D gene. The D gene is left open where the match is weak. Size is stated for part of the rows, as once, few or many counts, or as a class when the clone is expanded.

CAISPDRENSPLHF	TGTGCCATCAGCCCGGACAGGGAAAATTCACCCCTCCACTTT	TRBJ1-6	.	TRBV10-3	TRBD1
CASSLAQGYTEAFF	TGTGCCAGCAGCTTGGCACAGGGATACACTGAAGCTTTCTTT	TRBJ1-1	medium-sized	TRBV5-5	.
CASSERGTYNEQFF	TGTGCCAGCAGCGAGCGGGGCACCTACAATGAGCAGTTCTTC	TRBJ2-1	many	TRBV9	TRBD2
CASSRMAGTGGSGYTF	TGTGCCAGCAGCCGAATGGCCGGGACAGGGGGTTCTGGCTACACCTTC	TRBJ1-2	medium-sized	TRBV7-3	TRBD1
CASSLGAETGELFF	TGCGCCAGCAGCTTGGGAGCGGAGACCGGGGAGCTGTTTTTT	TRBJ2-2	medium-sized	TRBV5-1	.
CASSPQREGVDEQFF	TGTGCCAGCAGTCCCCAGCGGGAGGGGGTGGATGAGCAGTTCTTC	TRBJ2-1	medium-sized	TRBV27	TRBD2
CASSPGQGGEQYF	TGTGCCAGTAGTCCAGGACAGGGGGGCGAGCAGTACTTC	TRBJ2-7	medium-sized	TRBV19	TRBD1
CATTQYNEQFF	TGTGCCACCACACAGTACAATGAGCAGTTCTTC	TRBJ2-1	many	TRBV24-1	.
CASSEDGSSNSPLHF	TGTGCCAGCAGCGAGGACGGATCCTCCAATTCACCCCTCCACTTT	TRBJ1-6	many	TRBV5-4	.
CASSLGTYLNIQYF	TGTGCCAGCAGCTTGGGGACATACTTAAACATTCAGTACTTC	TRBJ2-4	medium-sized	TRBV7-2	.
CASSPSGSYNEQFF	TGTGCCAGCAGCCCTAGCGGCTCCTACAATGAGCAGTTCTTC	TRBJ2-1	medium-sized	TRBV7-3	TRBD2
CSAWIIPGQNQPQHF	TGCAGTGCGTGGATTATACCGGGCCAAAATCAGCCCCAGCATTTT	TRBJ1-5	medium-sized	TRBV20-1	.
CSVGIRGGYTF	TGCAGCGTTGGTATTCGGGGGGGCTACACCTTC	TRBJ1-2	many	TRBV29-1	.
CASSQETNQPQHF	TGCGCCAGCAGCCAAGAAACCAATCAGCCCCAGCATTTT	TRBJ1-5	medium-sized	TRBV4-3	.